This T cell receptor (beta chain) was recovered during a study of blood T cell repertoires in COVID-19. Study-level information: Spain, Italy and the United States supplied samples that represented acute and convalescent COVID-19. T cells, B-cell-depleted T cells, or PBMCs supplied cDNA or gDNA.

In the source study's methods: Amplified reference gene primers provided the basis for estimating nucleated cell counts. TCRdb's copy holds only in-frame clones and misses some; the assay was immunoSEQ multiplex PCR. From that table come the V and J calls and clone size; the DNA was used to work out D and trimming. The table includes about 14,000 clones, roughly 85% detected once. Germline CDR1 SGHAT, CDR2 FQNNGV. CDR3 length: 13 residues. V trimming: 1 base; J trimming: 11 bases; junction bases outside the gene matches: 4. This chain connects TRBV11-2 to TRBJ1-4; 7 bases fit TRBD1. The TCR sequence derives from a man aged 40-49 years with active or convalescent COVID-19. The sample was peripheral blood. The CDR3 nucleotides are TGTGCCAGCAGCTTAGCCACAGGGGACAAACTGTTTTTT. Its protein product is CASSLATGDKLFF.